This is a list of T cell receptor beta chains from one sample in a study of early T cells in non-severe SARS-CoV-2 infection. TCRdb called the 5' RACE reads again in MiXCR, with one record for every CDR3 protein. In the table there are more than 55,000 distinct CDR3 sequences, around 9% of which are singletons. The material sequenced was whole blood. These receptor sequences come from an adult who was a healthcare worker with PCR-confirmed SARS-CoV-2 infection or an uninfected control (not recorded which). CDR3s include the opening cysteine and the closing phenylalanine or tryptophan. The D gene is left open where the match is weak. A row's size may be missing; if present it is once, few, many or a size class.

J gene	D gene	clone size	CDR3 length	V gene	CDR3 DNA	CDR3 protein
TRBJ1-1	.	few	12	TRBV20-1	TGCAGTGCTAGCCGAGGCGACAGTGAAGCTTTCTTT	CSASRGDSEAFF
TRBJ1-1	.	many	14	TRBV3-1	TGTGCCAGCAGCCCAAATCAGGGGAGCACTGAAGCTTTCTTT	CASSPNQGSTEAFF
TRBJ1-2	.	few	12	TRBV6-2/TRBV6-3	TGTGCCAGCAGACACCTTAACTATGGCTACACCTTC	CASRHLNYGYTF
TRBJ2-7	TRBD1	.	15	TRBV12-3/TRBV12-4	TGTGCCAGCAGTTCCCCGAACAGGGGCTCCTACGAGCAGTACTTC	CASSSPNRGSYEQYF
TRBJ2-1	.	few	16	TRBV11-3	TGTGCCAGCAGTTCGACGAGGGGCCGCCCCTACAATGAGCAGTTCTTC	CASSSTRGRPYNEQFF
TRBJ2-1	.	few	14	TRBV6-2/TRBV6-3	TGTGCCAGCAAGCAGGCTAGCTCCTACAATGAGCAGTTCTTC	CASKQASSYNEQFF
TRBJ1-1	.	.	14	TRBV12-3/TRBV12-4	TGTGCCAGCAATAAACAACGCGGGAACACTGAAGCTTTCTTT	CASNKQRGNTEAFF
TRBJ2-1	.	few	13	TRBV6-1	TGTGCCAGCAGTGCGACGTCGATGTTTGAGCAGTTCTTC	CASSATSMFEQFF
TRBJ1-1	.	many	16	TRBV27	TGTGCCACCCTTCCTGGGCAGGGTACTTACGGCGCTGAAGCTTTCTTT	CATLPGQGTYGAEAFF
TRBJ1-2	.	many	13	TRBV12-3/TRBV12-4	TGTGCCAGCAGTCCCCAGGGGATCTATGGCTACACCTTC	CASSPQGIYGYTF
TRBJ2-7	TRBD2	.	15	TRBV28	TGTGCCAGCAGAGGGACTAGCGGGAGCTCGTACGAGCAGTACTTC	CASRGTSGSSYEQYF
TRBJ1-6	TRBD1	many	15	TRBV14	TGTGCCAGCAGCCAACAGACAGGGCGTAATTCACCCCTCCACTTT	CASSQQTGRNSPLHF
TRBJ2-7	.	once	13	TRBV15	TGTGCCACCAGCAGAGTCCGGAGCGACGAGCAGTACTTC	CATSRVRSDEQYF
TRBJ2-3	.	.	11	TRBV29-1	TGCAGCGTTGAGTTCGCTCTTACGCAGTATTTT	CSVEFALTQYF
TRBJ1-1	.	few	13	TRBV12-3/TRBV12-4	TGTGCCAGCAGGAATAACGGGGGGATGAAAGCTTTCTTT	CASRNNGGMKAFF
TRBJ1-1	.	.	12	TRBV6-5	TGTGCCAGCAGTCCCCGAATAGGTGAAGCTTTCTTT	CASSPRIGEAFF
TRBJ2-3	.	few	16	TRBV29-1	TGCAGCGTTGATTTGCAACAGGGCCCTAGCACAGATACGCAGTATTTT	CSVDLQQGPSTDTQYF
TRBJ1-1	.	few	16	TRBV14	TGTGCCAGCAGCCGGGACCTAACAGGGCGGGTGACTGAAGCTTTCTTT	CASSRDLTGRVTEAFF
TRBJ1-5	.	few	13	TRBV9	TGTGCCAGCAGCCCCAACTCCAAGCAGCCCCAGCATTTT	CASSPNSKQPQHF
TRBJ2-1	TRBD2	few	14	TRBV20-1	TGCAGTGCAGAACGAAGCGGGAGTGGTAATGAGCAGTTCTTC	CSAERSGSGNEQFF
TRBJ2-2	TRBD1	few	16	TRBV4-1	TGCGCCAGCAGCTTTGGACAGGGGAGGAACACCGGGGAGCTGTTTTTT	CASSFGQGRNTGELFF
TRBJ2-4	.	many	18	TRBV12-3/TRBV12-4	TGTGCCAGCAGTTCTTGGGCCAGCGCAGCTCTAGCCAAAAACATTCAGTACTTC	CASSSWASAALAKNIQYF
TRBJ2-7	.	many	15	TRBV4-1	TGCGCCAGCAGCCAGGTAGGGAGTCGTCCCTACGAGCAGTACTTC	CASSQVGSRPYEQYF
TRBJ1-5	.	.	15	TRBV27	TGTGCCAGCAGGCCAAGGGCGAATAGCAATCAGCCCCAGCATTTT	CASRPRANSNQPQHF
TRBJ2-7	.	many	11	TRBV7-2	TGTGCCAGCAGCCGTTTCTACGAGCAGTACTTC	CASSRFYEQYF
TRBJ2-3	.	few	16	TRBV5-1	TGCGCCAGCAGCGGAGAACCCAGGGGAGGGACAGATACGCAGTATTTT	CASSGEPRGGTDTQYF
TRBJ2-1	TRBD2	few	15	TRBV6-1	TGTGCCAGCAGTGAATTGGCGGGAGGGTCGCATGAGCAGTTCTTC	CASSELAGGSHEQFF
TRBJ2-2	TRBD2	few	16	TRBV19	TGTGCCAGTAGTATCCTAGCGGGAGGACCCACCGGGGAGCTGTTTTTT	CASSILAGGPTGELFF
TRBJ2-3	TRBD2	many	19	TRBV7-2	TGTGCCAGCACCGAGAACCTCCTAGCGGGAGTATTCGTGGCAGATACGCAGTATTTT	CASTENLLAGVFVADTQYF
TRBJ2-7	.	.	10	TRBV6-1	TGTGCCAGCAGTCGGCACGAGCAGTACTTC	CASSRHEQYF
TRBJ2-5	TRBD1	few	14	TRBV4-3	TGCGCCAGCAGCCCCAGCCAGGGGGTGGAGACCCAGTACTTC	CASSPSQGVETQYF
TRBJ1-5	.	few	15	TRBV20-1	TGCAGTGCCCCTAGGGGGGTTCCGAGCAATCAGCCCCAGCATTTT	CSAPRGVPSNQPQHF
TRBJ2-7	TRBD1	.	15	TRBV29-1	TGCAGCGTCGCCGCCCGGGGGACAGGGGGGACCGAGCAGTACTTC	CSVAARGTGGTEQYF
TRBJ2-5	.	.	13	TRBV7-3	TGTGCCAGCAGCTTGGGACCCCAAGAGACCCAGTACTTC	CASSLGPQETQYF
TRBJ2-3	TRBD2	few	16	TRBV9	TGTGCCAGCAGCGTAGGACTAGCGACCAGCACAGATACGCAGTATTTT	CASSVGLATSTDTQYF
TRBJ2-1	.	few	13	TRBV7-2	TGTGCCAGCAGCTACGGATCGATCGGTGAGCAGTTCTTC	CASSYGSIGEQFF
TRBJ2-1	TRBD2	few	14	TRBV7-9	TGTGCCAGCAGCTTAGTAGCGGGATCAAATGAGCAGTTCTTC	CASSLVAGSNEQFF
TRBJ2-2	TRBD2	few	15	TRBV19	TGTGCCAGCACACTAGCGGGGAGGATCACCGGGGAGCTGTTTTTT	CASTLAGRITGELFF